The 20 T cell receptor beta chains in this list originate from one sample, sequenced in a study of breast tumors, draining lymph nodes, adjacent tissues. One entry per CDR3 protein results from TCRdb running MiXCR on the multiplex PCR reads. The sample lists about 300,000 distinct CDR3 sequences; 30% were seen once. Axillary draining lymph nodes of breast cancer patients supplied the node samples. Input material: axillary lymph node tissue. These receptors were obtained from a female donor with breast cancer. Some clones in this sample may be carry-over from other donors' samples.

Concerning this clonotype itself: Compared with germline, one end of the junction differs, possibly owing to a read error. This chain uses TRBV30 with TRBJ2-3; unclear D gene. The CDR3 consists of 12 residues. Germline CDR1 and CDR2: GTSNPN and SVGIG (reference sequence). The CDR3 coding sequence is TGTGCCTGGAGTATCCTCACAGATACGCGGTATTTT. Protein: CAWSILTDTRYF. The variable domain in full, with the rest retrieved from reference TRBV30 and TRBJ2-3, is SQTIHQWPATLVQPVGSPLSLECTVEGTSNPNLYWYRQAAGRGLQLLFYSVGIGQISSEVPQNLSASRPQDRQFILSSKKLLLSDSGFYLCAWSILTDTRYFGPGTRLTVL.

Worth noting for this clonotype: One end of the junction fails to match germline, which may point to a read error. The chain carries TRBV29-1 and TRBJ2-3, with D perhaps matching TRBD2 (6 bases). This CDR3 comprises 13 residues. Germline CDR1 reads SQVTM; CDR2 reads ANQGSEA. Written as DNA, the CDR3 is TGCAGCTTAGTCTCAGCGGGCACAGATATGCAGTATTTT. It yields the protein CSLVSAGTDMQYF.

Of note for this clonotype: The CDR3 end shows no conserved phenylalanine or tryptophan, and so a read error is likely. This chain joins TRBV5-1 and TRBJ1-1; D gene uncertain. Per germline, CDR1 SGHRS and CDR2 YFSETQ. CDR3 length: 13 amino acids. The V and J ends lost 4 bases and 1 base respectively, with 8 bases between them. CDR3: CASSDGWNTEAFS. The CDR3 DNA follows: TGCGCCAGCAGCGACGGGTGGAACACTGAAGCTTTCTCT.

This clonotype was found many times. This chain links TRBV7-2 with TRBJ2-1, with D hard to call. Per the germline V gene, CDR1 is SGHTA and CDR2 is FQGNSA. The CDR3 extends over 13 amino acids. The germline V and J ends were trimmed by 2 bases and 2 bases, with 4 bases remaining between them. The CDR3, as DNA: TGTGCCAGCAGCTTAATCCCCTACAATGAGCAGTTCTTC. Translated: CASSLIPYNEQFF. The entire variable domain, with the rest obtained from reference TRBV7-2 and TRBJ2-1, is as follows: GAGVSQSPSNKVTEKGKDVELRCDPISGHTALYWYRQSLGQGLEFLIYFQGNSAPDKSGLPSDRFSAERTGGSVSTLTIQRTQQEDSAVYLCASSLIPYNEQFFGPGTRLTVL.

This clonotype was recorded at least ten times. The rearrangement links TRBV19 to TRBJ2-1; TRBD2 agrees at 9 bases. Germline V gene sequence: CDR1 LNHDA, CDR2 SQIVND (reference sequence). The CDR3 extends over 15 amino acids. V was pared by 3 bases and J by 4 bases, with 4 bases of the junction left unmatched. The CDR3 nucleotides read TGTGCCAGTAGTATGCCGGGACTAGCTTACAATGAGCAGTTCTTC. It codes for CASSMPGLAYNEQFF.

The sample holds many counts of this clonotype. The chain carries TRBV5-1 and TRBJ2-3; either TRBD1 or TRBD2 may fit D (5 bases each). With 6 bases removed from V and 2 bases from J, the gap between germline ends came to 16 bases. The CDR3 runs 15 residues. Germline CDR1 and CDR2: SGHRS and YFSETQ. The CDR3 loop reads CASTKGTASTDTQYF. The CDR3 nucleotides read TGCGCCAGCACAAAAGGGACGGCCTCCACAGATACGCAGTATTTT.

At least ten counts were recorded for this clonotype. The rearrangement uses TRBV7-3 and TRBJ2-7; D is unresolved. Germline-derived CDR1 and CDR2 are SGHTA and FQGTGA. Trimming shortened V by 2 bases and J by 3 bases, and 8 bases separated the two germline ends. The CDR3 has 13 residues. The CDR3 DNA sequence: TGTGCCAGCAGCTTAGCGCTGGGCTACGAGCAGTACTTC. Its translation: CASSLALGYEQYF.

About this clonotype: This may arise from a read error, as a much more abundant clone is one base away. The V gene is TRBV5-4, the J gene TRBJ2-7; D is uncertain. Looked up from germline, CDR1 is SGHNT and CDR2 is YYREEE (reference sequence). The CDR3 runs to 13 residues. The CDR3 reads CASSTDPGYEQCF. The CDR3 DNA follows: TGTGCCAGCAGTACCGACCCGGGTTACGAGCAGTGCTTC.

This clonotype was detected a few times. Here the CDR3 reads CASSPQRRGGETQYF. In DNA, the CDR3 is TGTGCCAGCTCACCTCAACGGAGAGGGGGGGAGACCCAGTACTTC. This sequence joins TRBV18 and TRBJ2-5; either TRBD1 or TRBD2 may supply D (6 bases each). The CDR3 contains 15 residues. V lost 3 bases, J lost 5 bases, and 16 bases lay in between. CDR1 KGHSH and CDR2 LQKENI come from the germline V gene.

This clonotype was detected only a few times. The chain has TRBV5-1 and TRBJ2-4; possibly TRBD1 or TRBD2 for D (5 bases each). V gave up 6 bases and J gave up 6 bases, with 16 bases separating them. This CDR3 has 14 amino acids. Germline CDR1 reads SGHRS; CDR2 reads YFSETQ. The CDR3 sequence: CASNSGDGANIQYF. In DNA form, the CDR3 reads TGCGCCAGCAACTCTGGGGACGGTGCAAACATTCAGTACTTC.

This clonotype turned up a few times. This chain links TRBV30 with TRBJ1-4, with 7 bases lining up with TRBD1. In germline, CDR1 is GTSNPN, CDR2 SVGIG (reference sequence). Germline trimming cut 4 bases from V and 0 bases from J; bases unmatched to any gene: 5. The CDR3 has 15 amino acids. CDR3 amino acids: CAWKVGTATNEKLFF. The CDR3 DNA reads TGTGCCTGGAAGGTGGGGACAGCAACTAATGAAAAACTGTTTTTT. The full variable domain, with the rest looked up from reference TRBV30 and TRBJ1-4, is SQTIHQWPATLVQPVGSPLSLECTVEGTSNPNLYWYRQAAGRGLQLLFYSVGIGQISSEVPQNLSASRPQDRQFILSSKKLLLSDSGFYLCAWKVGTATNEKLFFGSGTQLSVL.

The CDR3 DNA reads as TGTGCCAGCAGGACTAGCGGGAGAGCAGATACGCAGTATTTT. Its translation is CASRTSGRADTQYF. The genes are TRBV6-2 or TRBV6-3 and TRBJ2-3; TRBD2 matches at 12 bases. Unmatched junction bases numbered 2, after V lost 6 bases and J lost 4 bases. CDR3 length: 14 residues. CDR1 and CDR2 (germline): MNHEY, SVGEGT.

Notes on this clonotype: This may stem from a read error, because a much larger clone lies one nucleotide away. V is TRBV7-9 and J is TRBJ2-7, with D uncertain. CDR3 size: 13 residues. The germline CDR1 and CDR2 sequences are SEHNR and FQNEAQ (reference sequence). The CDR3 DNA reads TGTGCCAGCGGCTTCTCTGGGGCCTACGAGCAGTACTTC. Translating it yields CASGFSGAYEQYF. The full variable domain, rest sourced from reference TRBV7-9 and TRBJ2-7, is DTGVSQNPRHKITKRGQNVTFRCDPISEHNRLYWYRQTLGQGPEFLTYFQNEAQLEKSRLLSDRFSAERPKGSFSTLEIQRTEQGDSAMYLCASGFSGAYEQYFGPGTRLTVT.

This clonotype was recorded many times. The J gene is TRBJ2-5, the V gene TRBV19; a possible D gene is TRBD2 (5 bases). This CDR3 region has 13 residues. The germline V and J ends were trimmed by 10 bases and 5 bases, with 17 bases remaining between them. CDR1 LNHDA and CDR2 SQIVND come from the germline V gene (reference sequence). In nucleotides, the CDR3 is TGTGCCACTTCTCGGGGATTGGGGGAGACCCAGTACTTC. This encodes CATSRGLGETQYF.

This clonotype was recorded at least ten times. This rearrangement joins TRBV20-1 to TRBJ2-5, with D uncertain. V was clipped by 6 bases and J by 3 bases, with 17 bases between them. This CDR3 spans 14 amino acids. Germline V lookup: CDR1 DFQATT, CDR2 SNEGSKA (reference sequence). In DNA form, the CDR3 reads TGCAGTGCCTACCCAGTAGAAATTAAAGAGACCCAGTACTTC. Its translation: CSAYPVEIKETQYF.

CDR3 amino acids: CASSTETGSGGLFF. The DNA of the CDR3 is TGTGCCAGTAGTACCGAGACTGGGTCGGGGGGGTTGTTTTTT. The chain couples TRBV19 to TRBJ2-2; 8 positions agree with TRBD2. V gave up 4 bases and J gave up 15 bases; unmatched junction bases: 13. Germline lookup yields CDR1 LNHDA and CDR2 SQIVND (reference sequence). This CDR3 region has 14 residues.

This chain links TRBV6-1 with TRBJ2-1; 12 bases map to TRBD2. There are 15 residues in the CDR3. V gave up 6 bases and J gave up 7 bases; unmatched junction bases: 7. Germline values: CDR1 MNHNS, CDR2 SASEGT. The CDR3 region has the DNA TGTGCCAGCAGGCCAAGACTAGCGGGGGCTAATGAGCAGTTCTTC. Translation: CASRPRLAGANEQFF.

This clonotype was counted many times. The rearrangement joins TRBV15 to TRBJ2-4; D is possibly TRBD2 (5 bases). Trimming removed 3 bases from V and 8 bases from J, with 11 bases in between. The CDR3 contains 13 residues. CDR1 LNHNV and CDR2 YYDKDF come from the germline V gene (reference sequence). CDR3 sequence: CATSRSIGDIQYF. CDR3 nucleotide sequence: TGTGCCACCAGCAGGTCCATCGGGGACATTCAGTACTTC.

In its sample, this clonotype was seen a few times. A single base separates this from a much larger clone, so it may be a read error. V gene TRBV15 combines with J gene TRBJ2-1; maybe TRBD2 (7 bases). CDR1 is LNHNV, CDR2 YYDKDF, per germline (reference sequence). The CDR3 loop spans 13 amino acids. The CDR3 protein is CATNRVQGRDLFF. DNA for the CDR3: TGTGCCACCAACAGAGTTCAGGGGAGGGACTTGTTCTTC.

This clonotype has at least ten counts. The chain links TRBV15 to TRBJ2-7; 8 bases fit TRBD2. The CDR3 totals 16 residues. The V gene end was trimmed by 0 bases and the J gene end by 6 bases; junction bases not matched to a gene: 10. Germline V gene sequence: CDR1 LNHNV, CDR2 YYDKDF (reference sequence). Here the CDR3 reads CATSRDLSGSLGEQYF. In nucleotides, the CDR3 is TGTGCCACCAGCAGAGATCTGAGCGGGAGCCTGGGCGAGCAGTACTTC.